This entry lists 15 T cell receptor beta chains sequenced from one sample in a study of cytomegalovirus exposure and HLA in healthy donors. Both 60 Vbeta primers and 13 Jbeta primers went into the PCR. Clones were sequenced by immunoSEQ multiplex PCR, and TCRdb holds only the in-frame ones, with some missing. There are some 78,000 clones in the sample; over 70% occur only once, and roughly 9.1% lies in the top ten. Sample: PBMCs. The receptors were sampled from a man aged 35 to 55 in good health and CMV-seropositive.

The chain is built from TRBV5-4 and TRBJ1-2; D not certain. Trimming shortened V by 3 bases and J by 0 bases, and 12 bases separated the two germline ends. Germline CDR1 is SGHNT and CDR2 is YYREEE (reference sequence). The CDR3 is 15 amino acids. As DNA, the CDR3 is TGTGCCAGCAGCTCGGAGGGAGAAGCTAACTATGGCTACACCTTC. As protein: CASSSEGEANYGYTF.

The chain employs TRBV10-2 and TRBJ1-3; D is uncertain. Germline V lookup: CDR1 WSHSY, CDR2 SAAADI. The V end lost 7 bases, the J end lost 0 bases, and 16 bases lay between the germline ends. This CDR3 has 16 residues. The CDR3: CASTEAGSSSGNTIYF. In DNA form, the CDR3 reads TGCGCCAGCACCGAGGCCGGCAGCTCCTCTGGAAACACCATATATTTT.

DNA of the CDR3: TGTGCCAGCAGCTTGGACAGCGGGGGGAACACCGGGGAGCTGTTTTTT. Protein sequence: CASSLDSGGNTGELFF. The J gene is TRBJ2-2, the V gene TRBV7-2; 8 bases fit TRBD2. Trimming took 3 bases from V and 1 from J; bases not matched to a gene: 4. CDR1 is SGHTA and CDR2 is FQGNSA in the germline V gene. This CDR3 has 16 amino acids.

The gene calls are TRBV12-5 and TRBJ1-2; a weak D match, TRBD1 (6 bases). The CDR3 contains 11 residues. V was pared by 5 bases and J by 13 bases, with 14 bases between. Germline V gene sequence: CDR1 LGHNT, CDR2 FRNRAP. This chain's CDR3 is CASGTGQHLTF. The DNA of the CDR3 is TGTGCTAGTGGTACCGGACAGCATCTCACCTTC.

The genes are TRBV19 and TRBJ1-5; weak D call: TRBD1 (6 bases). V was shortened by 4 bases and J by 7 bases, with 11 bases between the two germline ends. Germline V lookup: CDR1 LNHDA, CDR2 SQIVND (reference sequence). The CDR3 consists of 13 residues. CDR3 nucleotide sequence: TGTGCCAGTAGTAAAGACAGGAAACAGCCCCAGCATTTT. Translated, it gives CASSKDRKQPQHF.

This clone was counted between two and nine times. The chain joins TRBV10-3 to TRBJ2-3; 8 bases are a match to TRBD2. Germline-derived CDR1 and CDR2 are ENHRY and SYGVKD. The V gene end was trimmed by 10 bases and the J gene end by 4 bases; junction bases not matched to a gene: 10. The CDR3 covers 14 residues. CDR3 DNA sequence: TGTGCCACCTCTAGCGGGTTGGCGGCAGATACGCAGTATTTT. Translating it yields CATSSGLAADTQYF.

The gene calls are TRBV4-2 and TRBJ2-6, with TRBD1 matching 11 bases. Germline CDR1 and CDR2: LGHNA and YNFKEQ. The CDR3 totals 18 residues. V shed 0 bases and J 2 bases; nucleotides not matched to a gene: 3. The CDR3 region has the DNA TGTGCCAGCAGCCAAGATCCGGGACAGGGGGCTGGGGCCAACGTCCTGACTTTC. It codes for CASSQDPGQGAGANVLTF.

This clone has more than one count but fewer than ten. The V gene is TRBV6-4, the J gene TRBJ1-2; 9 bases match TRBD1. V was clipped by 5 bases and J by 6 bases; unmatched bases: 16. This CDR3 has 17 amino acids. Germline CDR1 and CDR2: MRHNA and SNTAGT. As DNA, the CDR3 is TGTGCCAGCAGTCAAACGGCCACCCCGGGACAGGGCGATGGCTACACCTTC. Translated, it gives CASSQTATPGQGDGYTF.

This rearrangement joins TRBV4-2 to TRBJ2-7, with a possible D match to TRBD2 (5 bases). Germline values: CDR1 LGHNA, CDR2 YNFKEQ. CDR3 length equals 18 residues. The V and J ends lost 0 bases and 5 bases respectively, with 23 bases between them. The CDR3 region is CASSQDYVVPPPRDEQYF. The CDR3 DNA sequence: TGTGCCAGCAGCCAAGATTACGTCGTACCGCCCCCGAGGGACGAGCAGTACTTC.

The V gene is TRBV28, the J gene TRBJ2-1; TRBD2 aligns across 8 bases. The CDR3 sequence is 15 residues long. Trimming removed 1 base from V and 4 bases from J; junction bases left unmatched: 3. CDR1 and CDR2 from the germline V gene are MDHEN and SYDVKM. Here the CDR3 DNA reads TGTGCCAGCAGTTTATTCGGCGGGAGGTACAATGAGCAGTTCTTC. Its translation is CASSLFGGRYNEQFF.

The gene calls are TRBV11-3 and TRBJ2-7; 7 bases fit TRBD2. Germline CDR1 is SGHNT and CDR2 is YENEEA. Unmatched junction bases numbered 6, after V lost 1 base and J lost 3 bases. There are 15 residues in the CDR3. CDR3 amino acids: CASSLVGGGLYEQYF. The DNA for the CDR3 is TGTGCCAGCAGCTTAGTTGGCGGGGGACTCTACGAGCAGTACTTC.

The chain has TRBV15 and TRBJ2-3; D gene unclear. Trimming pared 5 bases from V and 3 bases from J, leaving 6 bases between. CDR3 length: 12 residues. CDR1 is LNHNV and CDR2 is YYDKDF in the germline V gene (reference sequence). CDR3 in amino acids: CATSFATDTQYF. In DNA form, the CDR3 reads TGTGCCACCAGCTTCGCGACAGATACGCAGTATTTT.

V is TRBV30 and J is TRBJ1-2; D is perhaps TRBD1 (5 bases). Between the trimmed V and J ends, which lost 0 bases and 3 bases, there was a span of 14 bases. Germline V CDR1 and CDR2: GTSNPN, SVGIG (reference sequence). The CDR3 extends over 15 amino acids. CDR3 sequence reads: CAWSVRGVGDYGYTF. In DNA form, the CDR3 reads TGTGCCTGGAGTGTACGGGGGGTAGGCGACTATGGCTACACCTTC.

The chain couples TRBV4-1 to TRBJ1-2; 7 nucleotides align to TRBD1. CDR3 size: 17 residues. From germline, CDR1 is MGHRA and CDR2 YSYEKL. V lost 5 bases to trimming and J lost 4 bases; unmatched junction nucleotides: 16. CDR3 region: CASSSIKRHQGGYGYTF. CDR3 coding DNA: TGCGCCAGCAGCTCGATAAAGCGTCATCAGGGGGGCTATGGCTACACCTTC.

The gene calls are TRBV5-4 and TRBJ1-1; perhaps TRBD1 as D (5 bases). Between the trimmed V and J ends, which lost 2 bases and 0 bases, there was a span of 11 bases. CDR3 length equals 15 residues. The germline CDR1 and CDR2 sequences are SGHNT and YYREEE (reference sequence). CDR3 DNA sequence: TGTGCCAGCAGCTTACAGGCGGCTATGAACACTGAAGCTTTCTTT. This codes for CASSLQAAMNTEAFF.